This TCR beta chain was captured in a study of beta chain features in type 1 diabetes. As every portion of the isolated RNA was reverse transcribed, the sequencing read expressed TCRB transcripts. TCRdb's copy holds only in-frame clones and misses some; the assay was immunoSEQ multiplex PCR. The sample records 450,000 or so clones, roughly 11% being singletons. As to this clone: The sample contains more than one DNA sequence encoding this CDR3.

This CDR3 region has 12 residues. Per germline, CDR1 GTSNPN and CDR2 SVGIG (reference sequence). The ends lost 5 bases at V and 2 bases at J; junction bases unmatched: 2. The chain is built from TRBV30 and TRBJ2-7; TRBD1 matches 8 bases. The source of this sequence is a woman aged 18-30 years in good health. Sequencing was carried out using naive CD4+ T cells from blood. CDR3 sequence reads: CAWGTGAYEQYF. Written as DNA, the CDR3 is TGTGCCTGGGGGACAGGCGCCTACGAGCAGTACTTC.